This note documents a single T cell receptor beta chain sequence. The assay was immunoSEQ multiplex PCR, and TCRdb's table has in-frame clones only and misses some. The sample lists 150,000 to 200,000 clones; more than 80% were seen once. The entry originates in a study of T cell responses to AZD1222 COVID-19 vaccine. Trimming removed 3 bases from V and 7 bases from J, with 16 bases in between. CDR3 size: 15 residues. Germline loops: CDR1 MDHEN, CDR2 SYDVKM. The sequence derives from an adult in good health. The chain links TRBV28 to TRBJ1-5; D remains ambiguous. The sample here was peripheral blood, taken on day 0 of AZD1222 vaccination. CDR3 DNA sequence: TGTGCCAGCAGTTTCCCCCTCGAGGTGGGACAGCCCCAGCATTTT. Translated, it gives CASSFPLEVGQPQHF.